The present entry profiles one T cell receptor (beta chain) with its context. Its specificity is not known. A junction end diverges from the germline sequence, so it may reflect a read error. The data were obtained in a study of tumor and adjacent non-tumor tissue in lung cancer. Study details: Samples averaged around 4 million productive TCRbeta reads each.

Germline CDR1 and CDR2: WSHSY and SAAADI. The CDR3 spans 16 residues. A modified ARM-PCR protocol with three rounds of nested PCR amplified TCRbeta. One entry per CDR3 protein results from TCRdb running MiXCR on the multiplex PCR reads. The profile covers about 86,000 distinct CDR3 sequences, with around 80% appearing a single time and 20% to 25% taken by the ten largest. Study-wide results and caveats: Normal lung showed higher cumulative top 100 clone frequency than tumor. Compared with tumor, normal lung showed significantly lower TCR diversity.

This sample's RNA came from whole unsorted tissue. Distant lung tissue was collected more than 3 cm away from the tumor edge. The source material was distant non-tumor lung tissue. The origin of this receptor is a woman aged 45-60 years with non-small cell lung cancer. This chain connects TRBV10-2 to TRBJ1-2; TRBD1 matches 7 bases. The CDR3 loop is CSSNESRQGVGKGYTF. CDR3 in DNA: TGCTCCAGCAATGAGTCGAGACAGGGAGTAGGAAAAGGCTACACCTTC.